This T cell receptor beta chain was sequenced for a study of blood T cell repertoires in COVID-19. Enrollment of patients from Seattle took place during active infection, with longitudinal follow-up. TCRdb's copy holds only in-frame clones and misses some; the assay was immunoSEQ multiplex PCR. The sample has under 60,000 clones; 85% to 90% are singletons. V shed 5 bases, J shed 0 bases, and the junction held 13 bases outside the gene matches. Germline V gives CDR1 SEHNR, CDR2 FQNEAQ (reference sequence). The CDR3 totals 19 residues. This TCR came from a woman in her sixties or seventies with COVID-19, enrolled during active disease. The V call is TRBV7-9, the J call TRBJ2-4; 10 bases match TRBD1. The specimen sequenced was peripheral blood. The DNA for the CDR3 is TGTGCCAGCAGCCTAGACAGGGGGCCGTCTTCTGTAGCCAAAAACATTCAGTACTTC. Amino acids: CASSLDRGPSSVAKNIQYF.